The clone carrying this T cell receptor beta chain was seen more than once but under ten times. The sample belongs to a study of PD-1 blockade in mismatch repair-deficient tumors. The TCR-sequenced patients were a few responders to pembrolizumab. The data were produced by immunoSEQ multiplex PCR, yet TCRdb's version contains in-frame clones alone and is incomplete. The sample carries some 19,000 clones, almost 85% recorded once. V was clipped by 8 bases and J by 0 bases, with 7 bases between them. Germline values: CDR1 LNHNV, CDR2 YYDKDF (reference sequence). This CDR3 region has 12 residues. The chain couples TRBV15 to TRBJ1-1; perhaps TRBD1 as D (5 bases). The source was PBMCs, collected 52 weeks after starting pembrolizumab. The sequence was collected from an adult with mismatch repair-deficient cancer. CDR3 bases: TGTGCCACCGGGGGGTTGAACACTGAAGCTTTCTTT. As protein: CATGGLNTEAFF.